This T cell receptor beta chain is drawn from a study of CD8 T cells in ankylosing spondylitis. This clonotype showed up many times. Its antigen remains unknown. Between the trimmed V and J ends, which lost 1 base and 1 base, there was a span of 13 bases. There are 16 residues in the CDR3. Germline CDR1 SGHTA, CDR2 FQGNSA. Each CDR3 protein is one row after TCRdb ran MiXCR on the 5' RACE reads. The sample has hundreds of thousands of distinct CDR3 sequences, roughly 26% seen once; the top ten hold approximately 1%. Study-wide results and caveats: A motif of under 10 highly homologous TCR beta variants was seen as apparently characteristic of ankylosing spondylitis blood.

The rearrangement links TRBV7-2 to TRBJ2-5, with a weak D call TRBD1 (5 bases). What was sequenced was blood, either unsorted or a sorted T cell fraction (not recorded which). The sequence derives from a male donor with ankylosing spondylitis. The CDR3 sequence: CASSLGWTPVQETQYF. The DNA of the CDR3 is TGTGCCAGCAGCTTAGGTTGGACACCCGTCCAAGAGACCCAGTACTTC.